These 21 T cell receptor beta chains were all obtained from the same sample, sequenced in a study of blood T cell repertoires in COVID-19. Only in-frame clones appear in the TCRdb table, and some are missing; sequencing was by immunoSEQ multiplex PCR. The sample carries some 80,000 clones, around 87% recorded once. Source material: peripheral blood. These receptor sequences come from a woman aged 50 to 60 with active or convalescent COVID-19.

The V and J genes are TRBV6-1 and TRBJ1-1; 7 nucleotides match TRBD1. From germline, CDR1 is MNHNS and CDR2 SASEGT. Unmatched junction bases numbered 5, after V lost 0 bases and J lost 7 bases. The CDR3 has 14 amino acids. CDR3 residues: CASSEATGSNEAFF. For the CDR3, the DNA is TGTGCCAGCAGTGAAGCGACAGGGAGTAATGAAGCTTTCTTT.

This chain connects TRBV9 to TRBJ1-6, with D perhaps TRBD1 (6 bases). The CDR3 extends over 15 amino acids. V was trimmed by 0 bases and J by 14 bases, leaving 18 bases between them. Germline CDR1 and CDR2: SGDLS and YYNGEE. The DNA for the CDR3 is TGTGCCAGCAGCGTAGGCAGGGGCCCAGATTTGGCCCTCCACTTT. Translated, it gives CASSVGRGPDLALHF. Full variable domain (remainder filled in from reference TRBV9 and TRBJ1-6): DSGVTQTPKHLITATGQRVTLRCSPRSGDLSVYWYQQSLDQGLQFLIQYYNGEERAKGNILERFSAQQFPDLHSELNLSSLELGDSALYFCASSVGRGPDLALHFGNGTRLTVT.

The V call is TRBV6-5, the J call TRBJ1-2, with 9 bases fitting TRBD1. The V gene end was trimmed by 6 bases and the J gene end by 7 bases; junction bases not matched to a gene: 9. The length of the CDR3 is 14 residues. Per the germline V gene, CDR1 is MNHEY and CDR2 is SVGAGI. The CDR3 region is CASSPGQGSAGYTF. The CDR3 coding sequence is TGTGCCAGCAGCCCGGGACAGGGATCCGCTGGCTACACCTTC.

This clone was counted a single time. V and J are TRBV9 and TRBJ1-2; tentative D call: TRBD1 (6 bases). Deletions cut 3 bases from V and 5 bases from J, with 14 bases between. Germline values: CDR1 SGDLS, CDR2 YYNGEE. This CDR3 has 14 residues. This chain's CDR3 is CASSAGQPLYGYTF. In DNA, the CDR3 is TGTGCCAGCAGCGCGGGACAACCATTATATGGCTACACCTTC.

The chain uses TRBV5-6 and TRBJ2-7; weak D call: TRBD2 (6 bases). Germline CDR1 is SGHDT and CDR2 is YYEEEE. The ends were cut back, 4 bases at V and 2 bases at J, with 22 bases in the middle. The CDR3 is 17 amino acids. The CDR3 loop reads CASSRFGLRDSTYEQYF. Here the CDR3 DNA reads TGTGCCAGCAGCCGGTTTGGATTACGGGACTCAACCTACGAGCAGTACTTC.

This clone was seen a single time. The J gene is TRBJ2-7, the V gene TRBV10-3, with TRBD1 matching over 10 bases. Germline CDR1 ENHRY, CDR2 SYGVKD. V shed 3 bases, J shed 1 base, and the junction held 3 bases outside the gene matches. CDR3 length: 15 amino acids. The CDR3 sequence is CAISEPGQGSYEQYF. As DNA, the CDR3 is TGTGCCATCAGTGAACCGGGACAGGGGTCCTACGAGCAGTACTTC.

The J gene is TRBJ1-5, the V gene TRBV7-2; D not resolved. The ends were cut back, 1 base at V and 2 bases at J, with 9 bases in the middle. Looked up from germline, CDR1 is SGHTA and CDR2 is FQGNSA. This CDR3 is 15 amino acids long. CDR3 DNA: TGTGCCAGCAGCTTAGGGGCCAGTCGCAATCAGCCCCAGCATTTT. Its protein is CASSLGASRNQPQHF.

The chain combines TRBV5-8 with TRBJ2-1; the match to TRBD2 covers 8 bases. The germline V gene encodes CDR1 SGHTS and CDR2 YDEGEE. The CDR3 is 13 residues long. V dropped 8 bases and J dropped 10; count of bases not matched to a gene: 11. The CDR3 spells CASLSGVRVEQFF. CDR3 bases: TGTGCCAGTCTTAGCGGGGTTCGGGTGGAGCAGTTCTTC.

The rearrangement uses TRBV5-5 and TRBJ2-3; D remains ambiguous. V lost 4 bases, J lost 3 bases, and 15 bases lay in between. In germline, CDR1 is SGHKS, CDR2 YYEKEE (reference sequence). The CDR3 length is 15 residues. CDR3 nucleotide sequence: TGTGCCAGCAGCCCGTTGGAGAGCGAGACAGATACGCAGTATTTT. Protein product: CASSPLESETDTQYF.

The genes are TRBV10-3 and TRBJ2-5; 7 bases map to TRBD1. V shed 6 bases, J shed 3 bases, and the junction held 4 bases outside the gene matches. This CDR3 has 13 residues. Germline assignment: CDR1 ENHRY and CDR2 SYGVKD. Here the CDR3 DNA reads TGTGCCATCAGCCCGGGACAGAAAGAGACCCAGTACTTC. Its protein product is CAISPGQKETQYF.

The genes are TRBV7-3 and TRBJ1-6; the D gene is possibly TRBD1 (5 bases). The CDR3 length is 15 residues. Germline assignment: CDR1 SGHTA and CDR2 FQGTGA. The germline V and J ends were trimmed by 2 bases and 3 bases, with 8 bases remaining between them. CDR3 sequence: CASSLGALYNSPLHF. The CDR3 DNA is TGTGCCAGCAGCTTAGGGGCTCTCTATAATTCACCCCTCCACTTT.

This chain uses TRBV25-1 with TRBJ1-1; perhaps TRBD1 as D (5 bases). Germline CDR1 is MGHDK and CDR2 is SYGVNS. With 1 base removed from V and 10 bases from J, the gap between germline ends came to 16 bases. There are 14 residues in the CDR3. CDR3 region: CASSESPGVRGAFF. The CDR3 DNA reads TGTGCCAGCAGTGAATCACCGGGGGTACGGGGAGCTTTCTTT.

This clone showed up just once. This chain joins TRBV18 and TRBJ1-6; perhaps TRBD1 as D (6 bases). Looked up from germline, CDR1 is KGHSH and CDR2 is LQKENI. V gave up 5 bases and J gave up 8 bases, with 16 bases separating them. CDR3 length: 15 amino acids. In nucleotides, the CDR3 is TGTGCCAGCTCATCATACCGGGACACCGATTCACCCCTCCACTTT. Translation gives CASSSYRDTDSPLHF.

The chain uses TRBV7-2 and TRBJ2-1, with D perhaps TRBD2 (6 bases). CDR1 and CDR2 from the germline V gene are SGHTA and FQGNSA. This CDR3 contains 14 residues. Trimming took 5 bases from V and 6 from J, leaving 14 bases between them. This CDR3 reads CASSGRTRGNEQFF. DNA for the CDR3: TGTGCCAGCAGCGGGAGGACACGGGGCAATGAGCAGTTCTTC.

This chain uses TRBV7-9 with TRBJ2-3, with 12 bases that match TRBD2. V shed 3 bases, J shed 3 bases, and the junction held 4 bases outside the gene matches. This CDR3 has 16 residues. The germline CDR1 and CDR2 sequences are SEHNR and FQNEAQ (reference sequence). The CDR3 loop reads CASSFTSGGRTDTQYF. The CDR3 DNA sequence: TGTGCCAGCAGCTTTACTAGCGGGGGGAGGACAGATACGCAGTATTTT.

In its sample, this clone was seen once. The rearrangement joins TRBV29-1 to TRBJ2-4, with D perhaps matching TRBD2 (5 bases). V lost 7 bases, J lost 9 bases, and 16 bases lay in between. Germline V CDR1 and CDR2: SQVTM, ANQGSEA. There are 12 residues in the CDR3. CDR3 DNA sequence: TGCAGCGCGGAGTTAAGTGCGGGCATTCAGTACTTC. Amino acid sequence: CSAELSAGIQYF.

DNA of the CDR3: TGCGCCAGCAGTTCGGGACAGGGGTCCGAAAAACTGTTTTTT. It is translated as CASSSGQGSEKLFF. The J gene is TRBJ1-4, the V gene TRBV5-1, with 10 nucleotides matching TRBD1. There are 14 residues in the CDR3. The J segment lost 8 bases and the V segment lost 5 bases, leaving 6 bases of the junction unmatched. Per the germline V gene, CDR1 is SGHRS and CDR2 is YFSETQ.

The rearrangement uses TRBV7-9 and TRBJ1-1, with TRBD1 matching over 7 bases. The CDR3 is 14 amino acids. Per the germline V gene, CDR1 is SEHNR and CDR2 is FQNEAQ (reference sequence). J lost 0 bases, V lost 5 bases, and 3 bases had no gene match. The CDR3: CASSRTGMNTEAFF. The CDR3 DNA reads as TGTGCCAGCAGCAGGACAGGCATGAACACTGAAGCTTTCTTT.

The chain combines TRBV10-3 with TRBJ1-1, with D tentatively TRBD1 (6 bases). The germline V and J ends were trimmed by 7 bases and 1 base, with 16 bases remaining between them. The CDR3 totals 15 residues. Germline CDR1 is ENHRY and CDR2 is SYGVKD. CDR3 DNA: TGTGCCATCAAAGAATTCGGACAGACGAACACTGAAGCTTTCTTT. Its protein product is CAIKEFGQTNTEAFF.

The chain is built from TRBV9 and TRBJ2-7, with D possibly TRBD1 on 5 matching bases. CDR1 and CDR2 from the germline V gene are SGDLS and YYNGEE. Trimming took off 4 bases at V and 5 bases at J, with 16 bases between the two ends. The CDR3 runs 14 residues. The CDR3 reads CASSRSDSLHEQYF. DNA of the CDR3: TGTGCCAGCAGCAGGTCAGACAGTTTGCACGAGCAGTACTTC.

The gene calls are TRBV6-5 and TRBJ2-5; the D is unclear. This CDR3 spans 11 amino acids. Looked up from germline, CDR1 is MNHEY and CDR2 is SVGAGI. The germline V and J ends were trimmed by 6 bases and 3 bases, with 5 bases remaining between them. The CDR3 DNA reads as TGTGCCAGCAGACTCGAAGAGACCCAGTACTTC. Translating gives CASRLEETQYF.